The source of this T cell receptor beta chain is a study of OX40 agonist ivuxolimab in advanced cancers. General study findings and limits: Among expanded peripheral T cells, antigen specificity went undetermined.

This CDR3 comprises 16 residues. The germline V and J ends were trimmed by 7 bases and 3 bases, with 21 bases remaining between them. Germline loops: CDR1 MDHEN, CDR2 SYDVKM. This clone was seen only a few times. What it binds is not known. Measured with immunoSEQ multiplex PCR; TCRdb has only the in-frame clones, and not every one. The sample gives around 35,000 clones, about 78% of which show up once; 22% is in the top ten. The sample here was CD4+ or CD8+ T cells sorted from blood, taken in a trial of the OX40 agonist ivuxolimab. The chain is built from TRBV28 and TRBJ1-2, with a weak D call TRBD1 (5 bases). This clonotype originated in an adult with an advanced solid tumor such as melanoma, head and neck, liver or kidney cancer. The CDR3 is CASIPARMTADYGYTF. In DNA form, the CDR3 reads TGTGCCAGCATTCCCGCGAGAATGACAGCAGACTATGGCTACACCTTC.